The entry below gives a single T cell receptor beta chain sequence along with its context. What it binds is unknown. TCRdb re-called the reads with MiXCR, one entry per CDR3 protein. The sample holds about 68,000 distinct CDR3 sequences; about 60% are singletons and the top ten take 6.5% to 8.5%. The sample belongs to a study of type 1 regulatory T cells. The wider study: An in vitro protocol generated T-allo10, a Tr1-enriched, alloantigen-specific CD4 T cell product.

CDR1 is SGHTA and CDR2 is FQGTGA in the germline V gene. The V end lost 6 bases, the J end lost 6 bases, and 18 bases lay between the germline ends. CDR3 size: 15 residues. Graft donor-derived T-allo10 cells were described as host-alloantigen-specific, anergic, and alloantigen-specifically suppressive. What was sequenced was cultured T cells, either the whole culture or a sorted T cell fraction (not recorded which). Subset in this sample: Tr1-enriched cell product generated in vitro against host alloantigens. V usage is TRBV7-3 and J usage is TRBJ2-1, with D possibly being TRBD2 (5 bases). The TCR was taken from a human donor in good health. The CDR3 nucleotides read TGTGCCAGCAGTTACACTAGGAACCCCCCCAATGAGCAGTTCTTC. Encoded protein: CASSYTRNPPNEQFF.